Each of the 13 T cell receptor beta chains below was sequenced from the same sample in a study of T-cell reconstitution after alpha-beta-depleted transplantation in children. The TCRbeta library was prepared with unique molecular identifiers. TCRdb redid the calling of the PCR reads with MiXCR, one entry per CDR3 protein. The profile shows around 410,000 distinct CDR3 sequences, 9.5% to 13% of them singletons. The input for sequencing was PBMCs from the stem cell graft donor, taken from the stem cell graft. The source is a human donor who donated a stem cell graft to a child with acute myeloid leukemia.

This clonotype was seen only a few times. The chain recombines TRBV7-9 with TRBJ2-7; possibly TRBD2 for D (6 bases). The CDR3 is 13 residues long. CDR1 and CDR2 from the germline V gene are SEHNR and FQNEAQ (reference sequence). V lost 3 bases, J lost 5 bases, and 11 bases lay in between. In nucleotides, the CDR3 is TGTGCCAGCAGCTTCCCGGGGGAGGACGAGCAGTACTTC. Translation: CASSFPGEDEQYF. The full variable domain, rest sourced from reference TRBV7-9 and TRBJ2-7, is DTGVSQNPRHKITKRGQNVTFRCDPISEHNRLYWYRQTLGQGPEFLTYFQNEAQLEKSRLLSDRFSAERPKGSFSTLEIQRTEQGDSAMYLCASSFPGEDEQYFGPGTRLTVT.

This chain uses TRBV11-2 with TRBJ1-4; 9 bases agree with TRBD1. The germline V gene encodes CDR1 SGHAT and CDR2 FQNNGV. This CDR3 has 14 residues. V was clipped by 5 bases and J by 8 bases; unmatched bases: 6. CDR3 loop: CASSADRGREKLFF. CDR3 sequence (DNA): TGTGCCAGCAGCGCGGACAGGGGACGAGAAAAACTGTTTTTT.

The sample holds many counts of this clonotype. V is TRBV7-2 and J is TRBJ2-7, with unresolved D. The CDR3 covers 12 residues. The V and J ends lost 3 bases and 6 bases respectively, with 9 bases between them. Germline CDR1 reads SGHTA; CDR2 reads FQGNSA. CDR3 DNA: TGTGCCAGCAGCTTTGTCGGTTTCGAGCAGTACTTC. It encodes CASSFVGFEQYF.

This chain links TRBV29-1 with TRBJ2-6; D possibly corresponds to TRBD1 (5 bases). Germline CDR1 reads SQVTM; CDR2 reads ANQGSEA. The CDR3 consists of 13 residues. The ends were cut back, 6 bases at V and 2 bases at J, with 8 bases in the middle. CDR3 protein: CSVKQAGANVLTF. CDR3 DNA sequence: TGCAGCGTAAAACAGGCTGGGGCCAACGTCCTGACTTTC. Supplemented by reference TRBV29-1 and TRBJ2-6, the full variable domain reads SAVISQKPSRDICQRGTSLTIQCQVDSQVTMMFWYRQQPGQSLTLIATANQGSEATYESGFVIDKFPISRPNLTFSTLTVSNMSPEDSSIYLCSVKQAGANVLTFGAGSRLTVL.

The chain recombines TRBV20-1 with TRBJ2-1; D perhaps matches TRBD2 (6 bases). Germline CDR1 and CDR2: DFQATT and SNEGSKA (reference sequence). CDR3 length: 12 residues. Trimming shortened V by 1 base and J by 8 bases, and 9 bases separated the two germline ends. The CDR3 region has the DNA TGCAGTGCTAGAGGGCGGGGCCATGAGCAGTTCTTC. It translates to CSARGRGHEQFF.

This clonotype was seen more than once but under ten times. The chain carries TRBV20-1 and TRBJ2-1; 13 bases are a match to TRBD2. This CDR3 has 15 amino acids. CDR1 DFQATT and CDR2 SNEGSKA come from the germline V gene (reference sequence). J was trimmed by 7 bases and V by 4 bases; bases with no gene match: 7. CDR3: CSAIGGLAGVNEQFF. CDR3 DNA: TGCAGTGCTATCGGCGGACTAGCGGGAGTGAATGAGCAGTTCTTC.

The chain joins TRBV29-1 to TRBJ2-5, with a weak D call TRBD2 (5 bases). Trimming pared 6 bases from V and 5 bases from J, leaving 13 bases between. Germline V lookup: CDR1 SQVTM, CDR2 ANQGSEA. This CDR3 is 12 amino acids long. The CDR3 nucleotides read TGCAGCGTGGCCGGGATGCAGGAGACCCAGTACTTC. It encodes CSVAGMQETQYF.

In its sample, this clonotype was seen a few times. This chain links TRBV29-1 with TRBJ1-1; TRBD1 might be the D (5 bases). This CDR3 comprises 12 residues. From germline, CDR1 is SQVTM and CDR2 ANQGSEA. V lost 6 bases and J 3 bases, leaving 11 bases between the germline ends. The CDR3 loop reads CSVTDSYTEAFF. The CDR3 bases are TGCAGCGTCACCGACAGCTACACTGAAGCTTTCTTT.

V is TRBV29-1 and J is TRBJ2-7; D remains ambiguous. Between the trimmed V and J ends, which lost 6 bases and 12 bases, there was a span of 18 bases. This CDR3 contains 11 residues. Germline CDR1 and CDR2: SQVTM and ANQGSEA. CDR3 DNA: TGCAGCGTCGCCGCGGAGTCCAACGTGTACTTC. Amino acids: CSVAAESNVYF.

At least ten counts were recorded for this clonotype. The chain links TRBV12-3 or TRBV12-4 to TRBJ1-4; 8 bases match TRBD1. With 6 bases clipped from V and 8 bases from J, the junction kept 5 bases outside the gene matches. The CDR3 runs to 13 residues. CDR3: CASSQGAQEKLFF. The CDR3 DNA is TGTGCCAGCAGCCAGGGGGCTCAGGAAAAACTGTTTTTT.

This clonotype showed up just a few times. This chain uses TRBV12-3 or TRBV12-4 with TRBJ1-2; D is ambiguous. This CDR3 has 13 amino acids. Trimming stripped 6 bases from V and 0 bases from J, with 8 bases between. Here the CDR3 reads CASSTNANYGYTF. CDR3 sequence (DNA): TGTGCCAGCAGCACTAACGCTAACTATGGCTACACCTTC.

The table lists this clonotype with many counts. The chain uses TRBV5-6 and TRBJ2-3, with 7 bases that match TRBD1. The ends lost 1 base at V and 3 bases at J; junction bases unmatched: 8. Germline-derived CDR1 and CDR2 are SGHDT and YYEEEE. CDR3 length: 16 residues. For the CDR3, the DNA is TGTGCCAGCAGCTTGTTGTGGGACAGCCCGACAGATACGCAGTATTTT. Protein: CASSLLWDSPTDTQYF.

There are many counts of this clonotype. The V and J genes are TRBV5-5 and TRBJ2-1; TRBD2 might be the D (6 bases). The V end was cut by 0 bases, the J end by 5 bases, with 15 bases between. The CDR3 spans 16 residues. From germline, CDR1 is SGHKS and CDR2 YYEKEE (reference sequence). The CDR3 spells CASSLEGNGGDNEQFF. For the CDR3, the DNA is TGTGCCAGCAGCTTGGAAGGGAACGGGGGTGACAATGAGCAGTTCTTC.